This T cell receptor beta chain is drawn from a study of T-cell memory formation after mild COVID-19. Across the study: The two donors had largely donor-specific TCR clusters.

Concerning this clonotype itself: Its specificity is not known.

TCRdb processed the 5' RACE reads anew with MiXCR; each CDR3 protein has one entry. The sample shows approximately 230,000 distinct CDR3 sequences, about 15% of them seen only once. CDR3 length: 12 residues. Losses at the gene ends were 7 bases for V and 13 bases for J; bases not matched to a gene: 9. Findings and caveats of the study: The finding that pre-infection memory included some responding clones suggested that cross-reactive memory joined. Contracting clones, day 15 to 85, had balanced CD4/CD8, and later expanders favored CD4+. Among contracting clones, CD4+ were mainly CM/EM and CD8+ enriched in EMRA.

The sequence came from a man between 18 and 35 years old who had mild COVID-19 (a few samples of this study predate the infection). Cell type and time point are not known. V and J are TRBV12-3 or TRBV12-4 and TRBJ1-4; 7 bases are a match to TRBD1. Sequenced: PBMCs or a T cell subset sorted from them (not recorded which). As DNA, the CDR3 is TGTGCCAGCACCCTCGGGCAGGGGGGACTGTTTTTT. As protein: CASTLGQGGLFF.